A single sample gave rise to the 11 T cell receptor beta chains below, sequenced in a study of neoadjuvant anti-PD-1 for oral cavity cancer. Profiled with immunoSEQ multiplex PCR; TCRdb holds only in-frame clones, not every one. Of around 12,000 clones listed, around 60% are singletons. The source material was PBMCs, sampled before nivolumab (anti-PD-1) treatment. The origin of the receptors is a person aged 40-85 years with oral cavity squamous cell carcinoma.

As DNA, the CDR3 is TGTGCCTGGAGACCCAGGGGGGGATCTTTCGGCTACACCTTC. Encoded protein: CAWRPRGGSFGYTF. V gene TRBV30 combines with J gene TRBJ1-2; TRBD1 agrees at 7 bases. CDR3 length: 14 residues. V lost 3 bases to trimming and J lost 8 bases; unmatched junction nucleotides: 12. Germline lookup yields CDR1 GTSNPN and CDR2 SVGIG (reference sequence).

This chain connects TRBV27 to TRBJ2-2; D is perhaps TRBD1 (5 bases). The germline CDR1 and CDR2 sequences are MNHEY and SMNVEV (reference sequence). Deletions cut 6 bases from V and 1 base from J, with 15 bases between. The CDR3 has 16 residues. The CDR3 spells CASSHTGLRNTGELFF. DNA of the CDR3: TGTGCCAGCAGCCATACAGGTTTGAGGAACACCGGGGAGCTGTTTTTT.

This chain links TRBV6-1 with TRBJ2-2; D is perhaps TRBD2 (6 bases). The V and J ends lost 1 base and 0 bases respectively, with 15 bases between them. Per the germline V gene, CDR1 is MNHNS and CDR2 is SASEGT. This CDR3 has 18 residues. The CDR3 is CASSEGTNRLTNTGELFF. In nucleotides, the CDR3 is TGTGCCAGCAGTGAAGGGACTAACAGGCTCACGAACACCGGGGAGCTGTTTTTT.

V is TRBV11-2 and J is TRBJ2-5; D unclear. Trimming took off 5 bases at V and 4 bases at J, with 14 bases between the two ends. Germline CDR1 reads SGHAT; CDR2 reads FQNNGV. This CDR3 comprises 14 residues. In nucleotides, the CDR3 is TGTGCCAGCAGCCCCATTAGGACCCCAGAGACCCAGTACTTC. It codes for CASSPIRTPETQYF.

The chain recombines TRBV6-1 with TRBJ1-6; 7 bases fit TRBD1. J was trimmed by 7 bases and V by 4 bases; bases with no gene match: 7. Germline CDR1 reads MNHNS; CDR2 reads SASEGT. This CDR3 is 15 amino acids long. CDR3 in DNA: TGTGCCAGCAGTGGGAGACAGGGAAACAATTCACCCCTCCACTTT. It codes for CASSGRQGNNSPLHF.

The CDR3, as DNA: TGTGCCAGCAGTTACGGAGGGAATGGCTACACCTTC. This gives the protein CASSYGGNGYTF. This chain links TRBV6-5 with TRBJ1-2; D remains ambiguous. V was shortened by 2 bases and J by 6 bases, with 7 bases between the two germline ends. The CDR3 consists of 12 residues. Germline values: CDR1 MNHEY, CDR2 SVGAGI.

This clone came up a few times. This chain uses TRBV6-6 with TRBJ1-5; perhaps TRBD1 as D (5 bases). CDR1 MNHNY and CDR2 SVGAGI come from the germline V gene (reference sequence). The CDR3 is 14 residues long. V was trimmed by 2 bases and J by 3 bases, leaving 8 bases between them. CDR3 residues: CASSYPGTNQPQHF. The CDR3 DNA follows: TGTGCCAGCAGTTACCCAGGGACCAATCAGCCCCAGCATTTT.

The J gene is TRBJ2-7, the V gene TRBV5-1; perhaps TRBD1 as D (5 bases). The V and J ends lost 4 bases and 0 bases respectively, with 11 bases between them. CDR1 SGHRS and CDR2 YFSETQ come from the germline V gene. The CDR3 has 14 amino acids. This CDR3 reads CASSIQALSYEQYF. The CDR3 DNA follows: TGCGCCAGCAGCATACAGGCCCTCTCCTACGAGCAGTACTTC.

The V gene is TRBV25-1, the J gene TRBJ1-2; 7 positions match TRBD1. V shed 5 bases, J shed 4 bases, and the junction held 10 bases outside the gene matches. This CDR3 comprises 15 residues. Germline V lookup: CDR1 MGHDK, CDR2 SYGVNS. CDR3 region: CASSSRDSLLYGYTF. In DNA form, the CDR3 reads TGTGCCAGCAGTTCCCGGGACAGCCTCCTCTATGGCTACACCTTC.

The V call is TRBV7-8, the J call TRBJ1-6, with 7 bases aligning to TRBD1. CDR1 and CDR2 (germline): SGHVS, FQNEAQ. V shed 0 bases, J shed 11 bases, and the junction held 10 bases outside the gene matches. This CDR3 comprises 16 residues. The CDR3 sequence is CASSLARGLLETPLHF. CDR3 in DNA: TGTGCCAGCAGCTTAGCGAGGGGGCTCCTTGAAACACCCCTCCACTTT.

The V and J genes are TRBV6-5 and TRBJ2-2; no definite D call. CDR1 and CDR2 from the germline V gene are MNHEY and SVGAGI. Trimming removed 4 bases at V and 4 bases at J, with 10 bases between. This CDR3 contains 14 residues. CDR3 amino acids: CASSFGRITGELFF. The DNA of the CDR3 is TGTGCCAGCAGTTTCGGACGGATCACCGGGGAGCTGTTTTTT.